This T cell receptor beta chain comes out of a study of T cell responses to AZD1222 COVID-19 vaccine. Germline CDR1 MDHEN, CDR2 SYDVKM. The CDR3 sequence is 13 residues long. Measured with immunoSEQ multiplex PCR; TCRdb has only the in-frame clones, and not every one. Found here are under 130,000 clones, 91% of them singletons; the top ten hold under 60%. The gene calls are TRBV28 and TRBJ2-5; the match to TRBD2 covers 9 bases. The specimen comprised peripheral blood, sampled on day 0 of AZD1222 vaccination. This clonotype was obtained from an adult in good health. The CDR3 loop is CVVRASGTETQYF. CDR3 nucleotides: TGTGTTGTCAGGGCTAGCGGGACGGAGACCCAGTACTTC.